This T cell receptor (beta chain) was sequenced in a study of tumor and adjacent non-tumor tissue in lung cancer (dated by TCRdb to the late 2010s). About the study as a whole: By cancer type, the cohort comprised some twelve adenocarcinoma patients, 2 squamous cell carcinoma patients and 1 small cell lung cancer patient. More than 25 paired specimens, one tumor and one normal lung sample per patient, were profiled by TCRbeta CDR3 sequencing. The study compared bulk TCRbeta repertoires from lung tumor tissue and matched distant non-tumor lung tissue of some 14 lung cancer patients. Sequencing produced some 130,000,000 productive TCRbeta reads in total, an average of about 4.17 million reads per sample. Among the approximately 15 patients, ages ranged from roughly 31 to 85 years, some ten were men and 5 were women, and disease was TNM stage I to III. What the research found in general, with its limitations: TCR diversity (inverse Simpson) was significantly higher in tumor than in normal lung tissue (around 460 vs 160, P = 0.0075, Mann-Whitney U test). Peripheral blood was not sequenced, so blood TCRbeta repertoires were not examined in the lung cancer patients of the study. Neither the sequencing platform nor unique molecular identifiers are mentioned in the methods. Only roughly 16 patients were in the cohort, and the authors stated that larger samples and more detailed clinical data are needed. In normal lung, the top 100 clones accounted for a significantly larger cumulative share of the repertoire than in tumor tissue. TCR diversity was significantly higher in younger patients, and higher tumor TCR diversity was associated with shorter overall and disease-free survival.

From a lookup of the germline V gene, CDR1 and CDR2 are MGHRA and YSYEKL. Measured from the cysteine to the phenylalanine, the CDR3 is 13 residues long. The read is trimmed to its CDR3 DNA, 39 bases read in frame from base 1. Libraries were built with multiplex PCR. TCRdb records Illumina HiSeq 2500 as the sequencer. Following protocols modified from ARM-PCR, the researchers constructed TCRbeta libraries through three rounds of nested PCR with primers (Table S4). Before sequencing, PCR products of 200-500 bp were excised from the gel and purified with the QIAquick gel extraction kit. Per the authors' processing: Trimmomatic was used to clean the reads, FLASH merged the cleaned reads into complete CDR3 sequences, and MiTCR assigned the sequences to V(D)J germline segments. Clonal diversity was calculated as the inverse Simpson's index using VDJtools. Productive reads were defined as in-frame sequences without a premature stop codon. TCRdb reran the public reads through fastp at Q25 and MiXCR, keeping productive beta chains. Entries are consolidated by CDR3 protein sequence, retaining the most common genes and DNA. TCRdb, rather than the study authors, made the V and J calls. Recorded for this sample are more than 60,000 distinct CDR3 sequences; 75% to 85% of them occurred a single time. 40% to 50% of the sample is in the top ten clones.

With regard to this clonotype: The target of this receptor is not known. At one boundary the junction diverges from the germline segment, which might be a read error.

RNA was isolated from bulk unsorted tissue, and RNA quality was assessed with a NanoDrop ND-1000 and an Agilent 2100. The normal lung samples consisted of distant non-tumor tissue collected more than 3 cm from the tumor edge. Donors were newly diagnosed lung cancer patients admitted for thoracic surgery in China between August and November 2014, without prior chemotherapy. Patients with previous radiotherapy or chemotherapy, or with another concurrent cancer, were excluded from the study. Pieces of surgical tissue measuring roughly 1-2.2 cm3 were kept in RNAlater solution and held at -80 degrees C until needed.

The sequence links TRBV4-1 to TRBJ2-3; 5 matching bases give a weak D call of TRBD1. The TCR originated in a man aged 55 to 69 with non-small cell lung cancer. The sample taken for sequencing was distant non-tumor lung tissue. The CDR3 region has the sequence CASSQERGRAHYF. The sequenced DNA: TGCGCCAGCAGCCAAGAAAGGGGCAGGGCGCACTATTTT.